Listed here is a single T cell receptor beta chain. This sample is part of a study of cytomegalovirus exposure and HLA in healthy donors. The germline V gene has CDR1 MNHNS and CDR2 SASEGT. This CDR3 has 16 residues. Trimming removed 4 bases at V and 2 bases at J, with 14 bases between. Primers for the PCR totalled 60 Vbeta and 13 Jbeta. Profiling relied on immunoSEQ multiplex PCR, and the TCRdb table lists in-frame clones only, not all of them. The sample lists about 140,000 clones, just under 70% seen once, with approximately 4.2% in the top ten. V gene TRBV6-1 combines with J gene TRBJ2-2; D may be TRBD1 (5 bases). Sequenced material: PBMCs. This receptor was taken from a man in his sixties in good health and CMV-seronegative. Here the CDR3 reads CASSALTGVNTGELFF. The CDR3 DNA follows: TGTGCCAGCAGTGCCCTCACAGGAGTAAACACCGGGGAGCTGTTTTTT.